The rows below give T cell receptor beta chains drawn from one sample of a study of cytomegalovirus exposure and HLA in healthy donors. TCRdb keeps only in-frame clones here, not all; method: immunoSEQ multiplex PCR. The table has more than 140,000 clones, roughly 87% seen once. Input material: PBMCs. These receptors all come from a man aged 25 to 40 in good health and CMV-seropositive. The CDR3 runs from the conserved cysteine through the conserved F or W. A D gene is named only where the DNA matches it firmly. Clone size is not always given. Where it is, it says once, few, many or a class for expanded clones.

abundance: few
d_gene: TRBD1
j_gene: TRBJ1-2
v_gene: TRBV2
CDR3nt: TGTGCCAGCAGGAGGGGGGACAGAACAAACTATGGCTACACCTTC
CDR3aa: CASRRGDRTNYGYTF

abundance: -
d_gene: -
j_gene: TRBJ2-7
v_gene: TRBV11-3
CDR3nt: TGTGCCAGCAGCTTAGGTATCTCCTACGAGCAGTACTTC
CDR3aa: CASSLGISYEQYF

abundance: -
d_gene: -
j_gene: TRBJ2-5
v_gene: TRBV7-2
CDR3nt: TGTGCCAGCAGCTTAGTTCGGGGGATCCAAGAGACCCAGTACTTC
CDR3aa: CASSLVRGIQETQYF

abundance: once
d_gene: -
j_gene: TRBJ1-5
v_gene: TRBV27
CDR3nt: TGCGCCAGCAGGGCGACACCTACCAGAGGGAATCAGCCCCAGCATTTT
CDR3aa: CASRATPTRGNQPQHF

abundance: -
d_gene: TRBD1
j_gene: TRBJ2-3
v_gene: TRBV6-6
CDR3nt: TGTGCCAGCAGCCGAGCGGACAGGGTGGCAGATACGCAGTATTTT
CDR3aa: CASSRADRVADTQYF

abundance: -
d_gene: -
j_gene: TRBJ1-4
v_gene: TRBV10-3
CDR3nt: TGTGCCATCAGTGAGTCCGCGGCAACTAATGAAAAACTGTTTTTT
CDR3aa: CAISESAATNEKLFF

abundance: -
d_gene: -
j_gene: TRBJ1-4
v_gene: TRBV28
CDR3nt: TGTGCCAGCACCTCGGCGGGATCACCTTCTAATGAAAAACTGTTTTTT
CDR3aa: CASTSAGSPSNEKLFF

abundance: -
d_gene: -
j_gene: TRBJ2-7
v_gene: TRBV30
CDR3nt: TGTGCCTGGAGCACAGGGTCCGAGCAGTACTTC
CDR3aa: CAWSTGSEQYF

abundance: -
d_gene: -
j_gene: TRBJ2-7
v_gene: TRBV2
CDR3nt: TGTGCCAGCAGTAGCGGGCGACGGGGGTCAATCGAGCAGTACTTC
CDR3aa: CASSSGRRGSIEQYF

abundance: once
d_gene: -
j_gene: TRBJ2-7
v_gene: TRBV19
CDR3nt: TGTGCCAGTAGTATAGATCGGGACAACGAGCAGTACTTC
CDR3aa: CASSIDRDNEQYF

abundance: -
d_gene: -
j_gene: TRBJ2-3
v_gene: TRBV5-1
CDR3nt: TGCGCCAGCAGCTTGTTTATACTTAGCACAGATACGCAGTATTTT
CDR3aa: CASSLFILSTDTQYF

abundance: -
d_gene: -
j_gene: TRBJ2-1
v_gene: TRBV5-1
CDR3nt: TGCGCCAGCAGCTTAGGTAGACTCAATGAGCAGTTCTTC
CDR3aa: CASSLGRLNEQFF

abundance: once
d_gene: TRBD2
j_gene: TRBJ2-5
v_gene: TRBV25-1
CDR3nt: TGTGCCAGCAGTGAATCTACTAGCGGGCAAGAGACCCAGTACTTC
CDR3aa: CASSESTSGQETQYF

abundance: -
d_gene: -
j_gene: TRBJ2-7
v_gene: TRBV2
CDR3nt: TGTGCCAGCAGTGGAGACGGAGACTACGAGCAGTACTTC
CDR3aa: CASSGDGDYEQYF

abundance: -
d_gene: -
j_gene: TRBJ2-7
v_gene: TRBV15
CDR3nt: TGTGCCACCAGCAGAGATCGAGGGTACGAGCAGTACTTC
CDR3aa: CATSRDRGYEQYF

abundance: few
d_gene: TRBD2
j_gene: TRBJ2-5
v_gene: TRBV30
CDR3nt: TGTGCCTGGAGCCCAGGGAGGGTCTGGCCGGACCAAGAGACCCAGTACTTC
CDR3aa: CAWSPGRVWPDQETQYF

abundance: -
d_gene: -
j_gene: TRBJ1-3
v_gene: TRBV6-6
CDR3nt: TGTGCCAGCAGTGACAACTCTGGAAACACCATATATTTT
CDR3aa: CASSDNSGNTIYF

abundance: few
d_gene: -
j_gene: TRBJ2-7
v_gene: TRBV6-6
CDR3nt: TGTGCCACCAGCCTTGCAGTTTACTACGAGCAGTACTTC
CDR3aa: CATSLAVYYEQYF

abundance: -
d_gene: -
j_gene: TRBJ1-5
v_gene: TRBV19
CDR3nt: TGTGCCAGTGGAGAAAACAGGGAGGGGTGGCCCCAGCATTTT
CDR3aa: CASGENREGWPQHF

abundance: few
d_gene: TRBD1
j_gene: TRBJ2-7
v_gene: TRBV28
CDR3nt: TGTGCCAGCAGTTCCCCCGGGACAGGTGATATCTACGAGCAGTACTTC
CDR3aa: CASSSPGTGDIYEQYF

abundance: -
d_gene: TRBD1
j_gene: TRBJ2-7
v_gene: TRBV27
CDR3nt: TGTGCCAGCAGTTCCCGGACAGGGTACTACGAGCAGTACTTC
CDR3aa: CASSSRTGYYEQYF

abundance: -
d_gene: TRBD1
j_gene: TRBJ1-2
v_gene: TRBV5-1
CDR3nt: TGCGCCAGCAGCTTGGGAGGGGGCGATGGCTACACCTTC
CDR3aa: CASSLGGGDGYTF